A selection of T cell receptor beta chains follows, all from one sample in a study of neurological immune-mediated disorders. TCRdb reanalysed the 5' RACE reads using MiXCR and keeps one entry per CDR3 protein. The sample carries some 48,000 distinct CDR3 sequences, 20% to 25% recorded once. Material: PBMCs. These TCRs come from a man between 60 and 75 years old with HTLV-1-associated myelopathy (HAM/TSP). Both conserved end residues are part of each CDR3. D genes are given only for firm matches. Some rows mark clone size as missing; the rest say once, few, many or name a class of expanded clone.

J | size | length | D | V | CDR3 | DNA
TRBJ1-3 | many | 13 | - | TRBV5-5 | CASSARMGDTIYF | TGTGCCAGCAGCGCTCGGATGGGGGACACCATATATTTT
TRBJ2-7 | many | 11 | - | TRBV5-1 | CASSGAYEQYF | TGCGCCAGCAGTGGGGCCTACGAGCAGTACTTC
TRBJ2-3 | many | 15 | TRBD1 | TRBV24-1 | CATSDLGQGTDTQYF | TGTGCCACCAGTGATTTGGGACAGGGCACAGATACGCAGTATTTT
TRBJ2-2 | - | 15 | TRBD2 | TRBV20-1 | CSARKPGLGTGELFF | TGCAGTGCTAGAAAACCGGGACTAGGGACCGGGGAGTTGTTTTTT
TRBJ2-5 | - | 13 | - | TRBV6-4 | CASSRLEGETQYF | TGTGCCAGCAGTAGACTAGAGGGGGAGACCCAGTACTTC
TRBJ2-5 | many | 12 | - | TRBV7-2 | CASSLVAETQYF | TGTGCCAGCAGCTTAGTTGCGGAGACCCAGTACTTC
TRBJ1-5 | many | 13 | - | TRBV12-3/TRBV12-4 | CASSLRDNQPQHF | TGTGCCAGCAGTTTACGGGACAATCAGCCCCAGCATTTT
TRBJ1-2 | many | 15 | - | TRBV15 | CATSSAITGMDGYTF | TGTGCCACCAGCAGTGCTATAACAGGGATGGATGGCTACACCTTC
TRBJ1-1 | - | 14 | - | TRBV29-1 | CSVSHNGEGTEAFF | TGCAGCGTTTCCCATAACGGGGAGGGCACTGAAGCTTTCTTT
TRBJ2-5 | many | 13 | - | TRBV7-8 | CASSPQGPETQYF | TGTGCCAGCAGCCCCCAAGGCCCGGAGACCCAGTACTTC
TRBJ2-1 | few | 19 | TRBD2 | TRBV6-1 | CASRAIPGLAPSSYNEQFF | TGTGCCAGCAGAGCTATTCCGGGACTAGCGCCGAGCTCCTACAATGAGCAGTTCTTC
TRBJ2-4 | many | 17 | - | TRBV28 | CASSDPGVQGVGNIQYF | TGTGCCAGCAGCGACCCAGGCGTACAGGGAGTTGGAAACATTCAGTACTTC